The 24 T cell receptor beta chains below were found in one sample sequenced in a study of blood T cell repertoires in COVID-19. Clones were sequenced by immunoSEQ multiplex PCR, and TCRdb holds only the in-frame ones, with some missing. The data show a few hundred thousand clones, 85% seen once. The sequencing sample was made of PBMCs or T cells enriched from blood (not recorded which). The receptor source for this set is a woman in her fifties or sixties who had recovered from COVID-19.

The V gene is TRBV30, the J gene TRBJ2-5, with D perhaps matching TRBD1 (6 bases). CDR1 and CDR2 (germline): GTSNPN, SVGIG (reference sequence). This CDR3 comprises 11 residues. Trimming removed 4 bases at V and 5 bases at J, with 8 bases between. The CDR3 coding sequence is TGTGCCTGGAACAGGGAGGAGACCCAGTACTTC. This sequence encodes CAWNREETQYF.

The chain is built from TRBV11-2 and TRBJ1-1; 9 positions match TRBD1. The CDR3 sequence is 14 residues long. Germline V lookup: CDR1 SGHAT, CDR2 FQNNGV. J gave up 7 bases and V 4 bases, and 7 bases lay outside the gene matches. The CDR3 sequence: CASSSSGTGSEAFF. The CDR3 DNA reads as TGTGCCAGCAGCTCCTCCGGGACAGGGAGTGAAGCTTTCTTT.

V is TRBV3-1 (or the pseudogene TRBV3-2) and J is TRBJ2-4; no clear D gene. The V end was cut by 0 bases, the J end by 6 bases, with 6 bases between. CDR3 length: 13 residues. CDR1 and CDR2 from the germline V gene are LGHDT and YNNKEL (reference sequence). The CDR3 region is CASSQDNRNIQYF. The CDR3 DNA reads as TGTGCCAGCAGCCAAGACAACAGAAACATTCAGTACTTC.

The chain employs TRBV28 and TRBJ2-1; D is perhaps TRBD1 (5 bases). V gave up 7 bases and J gave up 7 bases, with 14 bases separating them. The germline CDR1 and CDR2 sequences are MDHEN and SYDVKM. The CDR3 extends over 13 amino acids. This CDR3 reads CASIQGAGNEQFF. CDR3 sequence (DNA): TGTGCCAGCATTCAAGGGGCAGGGAATGAGCAGTTCTTC.

The J gene is TRBJ2-3, the V gene TRBV7-2; the match to TRBD2 covers 10 bases. The junction had 19 bases not matched to a gene; V was cut back by 5 bases and J by 5 bases. The CDR3 has 19 amino acids. CDR1 SGHTA and CDR2 FQGNSA come from the germline V gene. CDR3 DNA sequence: TGTGCCAGCAGCCTACCCTCTGCCGGGCTAGCGGGAGCCTTAGATACGCAGTATTTT. Encoded protein: CASSLPSAGLAGALDTQYF.

The rearrangement joins TRBV19 to TRBJ1-3, with D possibly being TRBD1 (6 bases). There are 15 residues in the CDR3. Per germline, CDR1 LNHDA and CDR2 SQIVND (reference sequence). Trimming cost V 4 bases and J 3 bases, with 13 bases left between them. CDR3: CASSTWTVRGNTIYF. The CDR3 coding sequence is TGTGCCAGTAGTACCTGGACAGTCCGTGGAAACACCATATATTTT.

The chain uses TRBV7-2 and TRBJ2-7, with 7 bases that match TRBD1. This CDR3 is built from 15 residues. From germline, CDR1 is SGHTA and CDR2 FQGNSA. The V and J ends lost 2 bases and 2 bases, in that order; junction bases with no gene match: 6. The DNA for the CDR3 is TGTGCCAGCAGCTTACTTGGACAGGACCCCTACGAGCAGTACTTC. Translating it yields CASSLLGQDPYEQYF.

Only one count was recorded for this clone. V is TRBV5-1 and J is TRBJ2-5, with 9 bases fitting TRBD2. Germline V gives CDR1 SGHRS, CDR2 YFSETQ. The V segment lost 4 bases and the J segment 2 bases; nucleotides outside the gene matches: 6. The CDR3 extends over 15 amino acids. CDR3 amino acids: CASSGLAGVQETQYF. CDR3 in DNA: TGCGCCAGCAGCGGATTAGCGGGGGTACAAGAGACCCAGTACTTC.

The chain carries TRBV4-1 and TRBJ1-1; weak D call: TRBD1 (5 bases). This CDR3 has 15 amino acids. Germline V gene lookup returns CDR1 MGHRA and CDR2 YSYEKL. Trimming took off 1 base at V and 5 bases at J, with 14 bases between the two ends. The CDR3 DNA sequence: TGCGCCAGCAGCCAAGCGGTAGAGGGGAGGACTGAAGCTTTCTTT. It is translated as CASSQAVEGRTEAFF.

This clone appeared once. The CDR3 sequence is CASSEGGLAFQETQYF. In DNA form, the CDR3 reads TGTGCCAGCAGTGAAGGGGGACTAGCGTTCCAAGAGACCCAGTACTTC. This rearrangement joins TRBV25-1 to TRBJ2-5; 10 bases are shared with TRBD2. With 2 bases clipped from V and 1 base from J, the junction kept 4 bases outside the gene matches. Germline CDR1 MGHDK, CDR2 SYGVNS. This CDR3 region has 16 residues.

This clone appeared once. The rearrangement uses TRBV5-1 and TRBJ1-2; 8 bases match TRBD1. The CDR3 length is 15 residues. Germline CDR1 is SGHRS and CDR2 is YFSETQ. V gave up 4 bases and J gave up 6 bases; unmatched junction bases: 11. The CDR3 is CASSPVRTGTNGYTF. The CDR3 nucleotides read TGCGCCAGCAGCCCGGTCCGGACAGGGACAAATGGCTACACCTTC.

The V gene is TRBV7-7, the J gene TRBJ2-1; D might be TRBD1 (5 bases). V lost 5 bases and J 4 bases, leaving 15 bases between the germline ends. Germline loops: CDR1 SSHAT, CDR2 FNYEAQ (reference sequence). The CDR3 spans 15 residues. CDR3 coding DNA: TGTGCCAGCAGCCCCGACAGACAGAATTACAATGAGCAGTTCTTC. Translation: CASSPDRQNYNEQFF.

This clone was observed once. The V gene is TRBV10-1, the J gene TRBJ2-3, with TRBD1 matching over 12 bases. The junction had 9 bases not matched to a gene; V was cut back by 7 bases and J by 4 bases. This CDR3 region has 16 residues. CDR1 and CDR2 from the germline V gene are WNHNN and SYGVQD (reference sequence). The CDR3 DNA follows: TGCGCCAGCAAGGGGGACAGGGGGCGAGGAGCAGATACGCAGTATTTT. It is translated as CASKGDRGRGADTQYF.

The rearrangement joins TRBV5-1 to TRBJ1-2; a possible D gene is TRBD1 (6 bases). CDR1 and CDR2 (germline): SGHRS, YFSETQ. This CDR3 comprises 13 residues. Trimming took off 4 bases at V and 5 bases at J, with 12 bases between the two ends. CDR3 region: CASSPDRKYGYTF. CDR3 DNA sequence: TGCGCCAGCAGCCCGGACAGAAAATATGGCTACACCTTC.

CDR3 amino acids: CASRGDSRGNQPQHF. The CDR3 DNA reads as TGTGCCAGCAGGGGGGACAGTCGTGGCAATCAGCCCCAGCATTTT. The chain is built from TRBV6-6 and TRBJ1-5; 7 bases map to TRBD1. Looked up from germline, CDR1 is MNHNY and CDR2 is SVGAGI (reference sequence). The CDR3 is 15 residues long. J was trimmed by 2 bases and V by 6 bases; bases with no gene match: 7.

This rearrangement joins TRBV10-2 to TRBJ2-2; 9 bases map to TRBD1. The trim removed 4 bases at V and 5 bases at J, leaving 11 bases unmatched. Germline CDR1 reads WSHSY; CDR2 reads SAAADI. This CDR3 is 17 amino acids long. The CDR3 sequence is CASSATRTGDQTGELFF. The CDR3, as DNA: TGCGCCAGCAGTGCGACCCGGACAGGGGACCAAACCGGGGAGCTGTTTTTT.

The chain couples TRBV30 to TRBJ2-5; 12 nucleotides align to TRBD2. Trimming removed 0 bases from V and 4 bases from J; junction bases left unmatched: 12. Per the germline V gene, CDR1 is GTSNPN and CDR2 is SVGIG (reference sequence). The CDR3 spans 18 residues. For the CDR3, the DNA is TGTGCCTGGAGTGTAGGGCTAGCGGGAGGGCTGGGAAGAGAGACCCAGTACTTC. It specifies CAWSVGLAGGLGRETQYF. Drawing the rest from reference TRBV30 and TRBJ2-5, the complete variable domain is SQTIHQWPATLVQPVGSPLSLECTVEGTSNPNLYWYRQAAGRGLQLLFYSVGIGQISSEVPQNLSASRPQDRQFILSSKKLLLSDSGFYLCAWSVGLAGGLGRETQYFGPGTRLLVL.

The DNA of the CDR3 is TGTGCCAGCAGCTTGGTAGGGGCAGAGACCCAGTACTTC. Protein product: CASSLVGAETQYF. The genes are TRBV5-4 and TRBJ2-5; a possible D gene is TRBD1 (5 bases). The CDR3 consists of 13 residues. Trimming stripped 0 bases from V and 4 bases from J, with 7 bases between. In germline, CDR1 is SGHNT, CDR2 YYREEE (reference sequence).

This clone turned up a few times. V and J are TRBV28 and TRBJ1-5; no clear D gene. V lost 5 bases and J 7 bases, leaving 6 bases between the germline ends. The CDR3 is 11 residues long. In germline, CDR1 is MDHEN, CDR2 SYDVKM. CDR3 amino acids: CASSTVQPQHF. The CDR3 DNA follows: TGTGCCAGCAGTACAGTGCAGCCCCAGCATTTT.

The chain recombines TRBV11-2 with TRBJ1-2; 10 nucleotides match TRBD1. The CDR3 covers 14 residues. Trimming at V came to 1 base and at J to 7 bases, leaving 3 bases not matched to a gene. Germline assignment: CDR1 SGHAT and CDR2 FQNNGV. CDR3 in amino acids: CASSLARDRGGYTF. As DNA, the CDR3 is TGTGCCAGCAGCTTAGCCCGGGACAGGGGTGGCTACACCTTC.

The V gene is TRBV30, the J gene TRBJ2-5; D perhaps matches TRBD2 (6 bases). Germline CDR1 and CDR2: GTSNPN and SVGIG (reference sequence). The CDR3 runs to 13 residues. V was cut by 4 bases and J by 5 bases, with 14 bases left in between. The CDR3 spells CAWTGLKSETQYF. In nucleotides, the CDR3 is TGTGCCTGGACAGGACTAAAGAGCGAGACCCAGTACTTC.

The chain is built from TRBV30 and TRBJ2-3, with 9 nucleotides matching TRBD1. J was trimmed by 3 bases and V by 7 bases; bases with no gene match: 2. The CDR3 loop spans 12 amino acids. Germline loops: CDR1 GTSNPN, CDR2 SVGIG (reference sequence). The chain's CDR3 is CALGQGTDTQYF. DNA of the CDR3: TGTGCCTTGGGACAGGGTACAGATACGCAGTATTTT.

This clone was seen a handful of times. The V call is TRBV14, the J call TRBJ2-1; tentatively, D is TRBD1 (5 bases). The CDR3 runs to 15 residues. V gave up 6 bases and J gave up 5 bases, with 17 bases separating them. CDR1 and CDR2 from the germline V gene are SGHDN and FVKESK. In DNA, the CDR3 is TGTGCCAGCAGTCCATGGCAGGGAACCCACAATGAGCAGTTCTTC. Translated: CASSPWQGTHNEQFF.

The V and J genes are TRBV28 and TRBJ2-3; D unclear. This CDR3 region has 17 residues. The V end was cut by 5 bases, the J end by 2 bases, with 20 bases between. The V gene's germline CDR1 is MDHEN and CDR2 SYDVKM. CDR3 sequence: CASSPHSGRPLTDTQYF. The CDR3 nucleotides are TGTGCCAGCAGTCCACATAGTGGCAGGCCGCTCACAGATACGCAGTATTTT.